One sample yielded the 11 T cell receptor beta chains listed below, sequenced in a study of blood T cells in healthy people across ages. A J-beta primer mix and a sample-barcoded 5' primer were used in a second PCR of roughly 7 to 12 cycles. TCRdb re-called the 5' RACE reads through MiXCR, storing one row per CDR3 protein. The sample has about 320,000 distinct CDR3 sequences; 25% to 30% are singletons. Specimen: blood. Receptor source: a woman aged 70-85 years in good health.

The rearrangement joins TRBV5-6 to TRBJ1-5, with 7 bases identical to TRBD1. CDR3 size: 16 residues. From germline, CDR1 is SGHDT and CDR2 YYEEEE. V trimming: 3 bases; J trimming: 4 bases; junction bases outside the gene matches: 10. The CDR3 is CASSSYLQGINQPQHF. The CDR3 DNA reads as TGTGCCAGCAGCTCCTATTTACAGGGGATAAATCAGCCCCAGCATTTT.

The J gene is TRBJ1-1, the V gene TRBV3-1; D uncertain. CDR1 is LGHDT, CDR2 YNNKEL, per germline (reference sequence). Trimming shortened V by 4 bases and J by 8 bases, and 11 bases separated the two germline ends. This CDR3 has 12 amino acids. CDR3 nucleotide sequence: TGTGCCAGCAGCCGGACCTCGGGGGAAGCTTTCTTT. Protein sequence: CASSRTSGEAFF.

The chain is built from TRBV7-2 and TRBJ1-2, with 9 bases matching TRBD1. After removal of 6 bases from V and 4 bases from J, the junction contained 9 bases not matched to a gene. CDR3 length: 15 amino acids. CDR1 and CDR2 (germline): SGHTA, FQGNSA. CDR3 in DNA: TGTGCCAGCAGGGGGACAGGGAGAGGAGGCTATGGCTACACCTTC. This gives the protein CASRGTGRGGYGYTF.

Only a few counts were recorded for this clonotype. The rearrangement joins TRBV10-3 to TRBJ1-1; 11 bases fit TRBD1. Trimming removed 6 bases from V and 11 bases from J; junction bases left unmatched: 5. Germline CDR1 and CDR2: ENHRY and SYGVKD. The CDR3 runs 12 residues. The CDR3: CAIRGQGVQAFF. For the CDR3, the DNA is TGTGCCATCAGGGGACAGGGGGTCCAGGCTTTCTTT.

This clonotype was counted between two and nine times. This sequence joins TRBV6-2 or TRBV6-3 and TRBJ2-1; 8 bases are shared with TRBD2. Germline CDR1 reads MNHEY; CDR2 reads SVGEGT. The CDR3 has 15 residues. Trimming removed 8 bases from V and 5 bases from J; junction bases left unmatched: 11. The CDR3 sequence is CASRPAGAENNEQFF. The CDR3 DNA is TGTGCCAGCCGCCCAGCGGGAGCAGAAAACAATGAGCAGTTCTTC.

To note about this clonotype: A read error is possible here, since a much larger clone lies one base away. The chain couples TRBV14 to TRBJ2-1; the match to TRBD2 covers 15 bases. Germline CDR1 SGHDN, CDR2 FVKESK. The CDR3 is 15 amino acids. Here the CDR3 DNA reads TGTGCCAGCAGCCGCGGACTAGCGGGAGGGGGTGAGCAGCTCTTC. It yields the protein CASSRGLAGGGEQLF.

This clonotype is a singleton in its sample. The chain joins TRBV6-6 to TRBJ2-3; D remains unclear. The CDR3 is 14 amino acids. Deletions cut 6 bases from V and 4 bases from J, with 14 bases between. The germline CDR1 and CDR2 sequences are MNHNY and SVGAGI (reference sequence). The CDR3 DNA follows: TGTGCCAGCAGCCCCGGGCATCCTCCAGATACGCAGTATTTT. It codes for CASSPGHPPDTQYF.

This clonotype has only a few counts. V and J are TRBV3-1 and TRBJ2-5; no firm D call. The J call may be in error: the DNA end matches TRBJ2-1 better. Germline V gives CDR1 LGHDT, CDR2 YNNKEL (reference sequence). CDR3 length equals 13 residues. The CDR3 DNA follows: TGTGCCAGCAGCCACGTTACTACTGATGAGCAGTTCTTC. It translates to CASSHVTTDEQFF.

The rearrangement links TRBV6-1 to TRBJ1-2; 8 bases map to TRBD1. The germline V gene has CDR1 MNHNS and CDR2 SASEGT. V lost 10 bases to trimming and J lost 7 bases; unmatched junction nucleotides: 8. CDR3 size: 12 residues. The CDR3 reads CAIKQGDRGYTF. The CDR3 nucleotides are TGTGCCATCAAACAGGGGGATCGTGGCTACACCTTC.

The CDR3 DNA follows: TGTGCCAGCAGCCAGCGCGGGAGGGTCGTGGCTGCCAAAAACATTCAGTACTTC. This sequence encodes CASSQRGRVVAAKNIQYF. This chain uses TRBV3-1 with TRBJ2-4, with TRBD2 matching 9 bases. This CDR3 is built from 18 residues. V gave up 3 bases and J gave up 1 base; unmatched junction bases: 10. Germline CDR1 and CDR2: LGHDT and YNNKEL (reference sequence). The complete variable domain, with remaining parts taken from reference TRBV3-1 and TRBJ2-4, reads DTAVSQTPKYLVTQMGNDKSIKCEQNLGHDTMYWYKQDSKKFLKIMFSYNNKELIINETVPNRFSPKSPDKAHLNLHINSLELGDSAVYFCASSQRGRVVAAKNIQYFGAGTRLSVL.

This clonotype has a count of ten or more. This rearrangement joins TRBV6-1 to TRBJ2-1, with D possibly TRBD2 on 5 matching bases. This CDR3 is built from 17 residues. The germline CDR1 and CDR2 sequences are MNHNS and SASEGT. The germline V and J ends were trimmed by 7 bases and 0 bases, with 19 bases remaining between them. CDR3: CASMAGRGMSSYNEQFF. Here the CDR3 DNA reads TGTGCCAGCATGGCGGGCCGAGGGATGAGCTCCTACAATGAGCAGTTCTTC.